The source of this T cell receptor beta chain is a study of blood T cell repertoires in COVID-19 (dated by TCRdb to 2019 to 2021). For the wider study: Samples from collaborators originated in the United States, Italy and Spain and spanned both the acute and convalescent phases of COVID-19. The prospective study material was composed of cDNA or gDNA derived from T cells, B-cell-depleted T cells, or PBMCs. The dataset comprised deeply sampled blood TCRbeta repertoires from subjects exposed to, actively infected with, or recovered from COVID-19. A freely available public database, intended as a resource for researchers studying the immune response to SARS-CoV-2, is where the repertoires were released. Samples came from the ongoing ImmuneRACE study (first 160 participants) plus 1,254 subjects from 6 global collaborators. Nearly every sample came with metadata listing a de-identified subject ID, COVID-19 status, age in years and sex. Where available, HLA class I and class II types were taken from metadata supplied by the sample provider and were not determined by assay-based typing.

CDR1 and CDR2, per the germline V gene, are KGHSH and LQKENI. At the junction V is shortened by 3 bases and J by 3 bases; bases outside the gene matches: 9. The CDR3 covers 16 residues, taking in both the cysteine and the phenylalanine. CDR3 DNA only is kept here, 48 bases in frame from base 1. Points on this clone: This receptor's antigen is unknown. No base qualities exist here, and no much larger clone lies one base off it.

TCRbeta CDR3 regions were amplified from genomic DNA using the immunoSEQ Assay, a bias-controlled multiplex PCR. In the authors' own workflow: The number of nucleated cells in each sample was estimated from the amplification of reference gene primers within the assay. Sequence reads were collapsed and filtered to measure the absolute abundance of every unique TCRbeta CDR3 rearrangement. Productive Simpson clonality was computed per sample as the square root of Simpson's diversity index over productive rearrangements. TCRdb stores this immuneACCESS table with in-frame sequences only. Part of the clones is absent; in the studies checked, under half of the shortfall reflects unresolved V genes, and no reason is known for the rest. From that table come the V and J calls and clone size; the DNA was used to work out D and trimming. This sample comprises about 150,000 clones, over 75% of them detected only once. Roughly 12% of the sample belongs to the ten largest clones.

The paper as a whole reports these results and caveats: How much clinical and demographic metadata was included differed by source and by participant, and the metadata was provided uncurated.

One collaborating source in Seattle enrolled patients during active infection and followed them longitudinally through the course of disease. Each collaborating institution followed its own protocols to collect whole blood in K2EDTA tubes. Collaborator samples were shipped for TCRbeta analysis as frozen whole blood, isolated PBMCs, or DNA extracted from either sample type. The rearranged segments are TRBV18 and TRBJ2-7; TRBD1 agrees with 9 junctional bases. Sequencing input: peripheral blood. The TCR comes from a man between 18 and 29 years old with COVID-19, enrolled during active disease. The encoded CDR3 is CASSPVGQGTNYEQYF. The DNA sequence follows: TGTGCCAGCTCACCCGTGGGACAGGGAACAAACTACGAGCAGTACTTC.